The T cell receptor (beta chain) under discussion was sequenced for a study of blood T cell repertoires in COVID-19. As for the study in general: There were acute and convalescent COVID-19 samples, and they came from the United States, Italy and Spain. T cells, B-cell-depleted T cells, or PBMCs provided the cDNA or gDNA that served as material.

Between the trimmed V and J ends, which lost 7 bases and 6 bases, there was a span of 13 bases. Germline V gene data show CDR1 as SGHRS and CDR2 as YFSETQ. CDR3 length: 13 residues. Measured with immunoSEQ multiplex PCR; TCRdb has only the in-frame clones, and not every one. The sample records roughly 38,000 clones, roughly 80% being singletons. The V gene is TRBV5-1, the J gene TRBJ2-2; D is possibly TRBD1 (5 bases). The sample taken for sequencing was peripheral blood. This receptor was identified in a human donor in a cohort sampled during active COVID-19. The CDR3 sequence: CASQDTLSGELFF. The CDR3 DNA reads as TGCGCCAGCCAGGACACGCTATCCGGGGAGCTGTTTTTT.